The next 7 T cell receptor beta chains were all read from a single sample in a study of blood T cell repertoires in COVID-19. TCRdb's table, derived via immunoSEQ multiplex PCR, lists solely in-frame clones and lacks some. In the table there are under 40,000 clones, more than 80% of which are singletons. Sequenced input: peripheral blood. These receptors all come from a man between 50 and 59 years old with active or convalescent COVID-19.

The chain combines TRBV5-1 with TRBJ1-1; the match to TRBD1 covers 8 bases. Per germline, CDR1 SGHRS and CDR2 YFSETQ. The CDR3 runs to 16 residues. V lost 2 bases to trimming and J lost 3 bases; unmatched junction nucleotides: 9. CDR3 protein: CASSFGQGARYTEAFF. The DNA of the CDR3 is TGCGCCAGCAGCTTTGGGCAGGGGGCTAGGTACACTGAAGCTTTCTTT.

The genes are TRBV3-1 (or the pseudogene TRBV3-2) and TRBJ1-6, with TRBD1 matching 12 bases. Germline CDR1 is LGHDT and CDR2 is YNNKEL (reference sequence). The CDR3 runs 16 residues. J lost 10 bases, V lost 0 bases, and 4 bases had no gene match. The CDR3 bases are TGTGCCAGCAGCCAAGATGTGGGGACAGGGGGCTCACCCCTCCACTTT. It encodes CASSQDVGTGGSPLHF.

This chain joins TRBV7-9 and TRBJ1-2, with TRBD1 matching 7 bases. Germline CDR1 SEHNR, CDR2 FQNEAQ (reference sequence). The CDR3 loop spans 17 amino acids. V trimming: 3 bases; J trimming: 5 bases; junction bases outside the gene matches: 15. The CDR3 sequence: CASSFPGSTGRTYGYTF. The CDR3 bases are TGTGCCAGCAGCTTCCCAGGATCGACAGGGCGAACATATGGCTACACCTTC.

The chain uses TRBV5-6 and TRBJ2-1; 14 bases fit TRBD2. V trimming: 5 bases; J trimming: 0 bases; junction bases outside the gene matches: 4. This CDR3 is 17 amino acids long. Germline V lookup: CDR1 SGHDT, CDR2 YYEEEE. The CDR3 is CASRGLAGVTSYNEQFF. As DNA, the CDR3 is TGTGCCAGCAGGGGACTAGCGGGGGTCACCTCCTACAATGAGCAGTTCTTC.

The chain couples TRBV19 to TRBJ2-3; 8 nucleotides align to TRBD1. Trimming took 1 base from V and 3 from J; bases not matched to a gene: 6. This CDR3 is built from 16 residues. Germline lookup yields CDR1 LNHDA and CDR2 SQIVND (reference sequence). In DNA, the CDR3 is TGTGCCAGTAGTATAGGCCCCGGACAGGGAACAGATACGCAGTATTTT. This translates into CASSIGPGQGTDTQYF.

The J gene is TRBJ1-2, the V gene TRBV21-1. TRBV21-1 is a known pseudogene. The CDR3 runs to 17 residues. CDR3 coding DNA: TGTGCCAGCAGCGGACAAAGGGGGGGAACAGGGTTCGATGGCTACACCTTC. This encodes CASSGQRGGTGFDGYTF.

The V call is TRBV7-6, the J call TRBJ2-2, with D maybe TRBD1 (5 bases). The germline V gene encodes CDR1 SGHVS and CDR2 FNYEAQ. This CDR3 has 15 amino acids. V was clipped by 5 bases and J by 1 base, with 11 bases between them. CDR3 sequence (DNA): TGTGCCAGCAGCCCCCAAGGACAGAACACCGGGGAGCTGTTTTTT. This translates into CASSPQGQNTGELFF.